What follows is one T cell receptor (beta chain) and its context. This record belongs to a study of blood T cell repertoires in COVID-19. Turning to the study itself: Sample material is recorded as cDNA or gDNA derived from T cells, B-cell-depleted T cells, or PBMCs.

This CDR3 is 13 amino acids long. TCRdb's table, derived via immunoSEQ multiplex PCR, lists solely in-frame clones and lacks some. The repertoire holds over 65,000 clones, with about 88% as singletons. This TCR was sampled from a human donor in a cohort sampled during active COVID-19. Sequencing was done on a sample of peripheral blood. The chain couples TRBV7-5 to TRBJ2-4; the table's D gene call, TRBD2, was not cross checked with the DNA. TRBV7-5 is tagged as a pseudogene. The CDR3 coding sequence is TGTGCCAGAAGCTTAGGTCTGAGCGGGGATCAGTACTTC. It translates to CARSLGLSGDQYF.